Below are 16 T cell receptor beta chains sequenced from a single sample in a study of T cells in Graves' hyperthyroidism and ophthalmopathy. What was amplified from RNA transcripts were TCR beta CDR3 regions. The HTBI primer set was used in a first-round RT-PCR of the TCR CDR3. TCRdb itself ran the multiplex PCR reads through MiXCR, one entry per CDR3 protein. The data show 700,000 to 850,000 distinct CDR3 sequences, around 40% seen once. The source material was blood. These receptors came from a woman aged 40-49 years with Graves' hyperthyroidism.

Note on this clonotype: This may arise from a read error, as a much more abundant clone is one base away. Here the CDR3 reads CASSPPTGRQTQYF. The CDR3 DNA sequence: TGTGCCAGCAGCCCCCCGACAGGGCGACAGACCCAGTACTTC. The chain uses TRBV7-2 and TRBJ2-5; 7 nucleotides line up with TRBD1. Germline V gives CDR1 SGHTA, CDR2 FQGNSA. The V and J ends lost 5 bases and 6 bases, in that order; junction bases with no gene match: 9. The CDR3 runs 14 residues. Supplemented by reference TRBV7-2 and TRBJ2-5, the full variable domain reads GAGVSQSPSNKVTEKGKDVELRCDPISGHTALYWYRQSLGQGLEFLIYFQGNSAPDKSGLPSDRFSAERTGGSVSTLTIQRTQQEDSAVYLCASSPPTGRQTQYFGPGTRLLVL.

In this sample, this clonotype turned up many times. The V and J genes are TRBV5-6 and TRBJ1-1, with D tentatively TRBD1 (5 bases). This CDR3 region has 13 residues. The V gene lost 1 base and the J gene lost 9 bases, with 13 bases spanning the gap. Germline V gives CDR1 SGHDT, CDR2 YYEEEE. CDR3 bases: TGTGCCAGCAGCTTGATGGGACCTCCCCAAGCTTTCTTT. Its protein is CASSLMGPPQAFF.

Many counts were recorded for this clonotype. The chain is built from TRBV13 and TRBJ1-5; 8 bases match TRBD1. Germline V gene sequence: CDR1 PRHDT, CDR2 FYEKMQ (reference sequence). V lost 3 bases and J lost 5; bases outside the gene matches: 6. The CDR3 contains 15 residues. The CDR3 nucleotides read TGTGCCAGCAGCTTGGCCGGACAGGGACATCAGCCCCAGCATTTT. Protein sequence: CASSLAGQGHQPQHF. The full variable domain, its missing parts supplied by reference TRBV13 and TRBJ1-5, is AAGVIQSPRHLIKEKRETATLKCYPIPRHDTVYWYQQGPGQDPQFLISFYEKMQSDKGSIPDRFSAQQFSDYHSELNMSSLELGDSALYFCASSLAGQGHQPQHFGDGTRLSIL.

The chain employs TRBV6-5 and TRBJ2-7; tentative D call: TRBD1 (6 bases). Germline assignment: CDR1 MNHEY and CDR2 SVGAGI. Trimming removed 0 bases at V and 3 bases at J, with 12 bases between. This CDR3 has 15 residues. This CDR3 reads CASSYSGGQYYEQYF. The CDR3 bases are TGTGCCAGCAGTTACTCCGGCGGACAGTACTACGAGCAGTACTTC.

This clonotype showed up just a few times. The chain links TRBV7-9 to TRBJ2-2; TRBD2 might be the D (6 bases). Germline CDR1 SEHNR, CDR2 FQNEAQ (reference sequence). The CDR3 is 15 amino acids. Trimming pared 8 bases from V and 5 bases from J, leaving 18 bases between. Written as DNA, the CDR3 is TGTGCCAGCCACCCTCCGGGGGTGGGGACCGGGGAGCTGTTTTTT. This encodes CASHPPGVGTGELFF.

The sample holds many counts of this clonotype. The chain links TRBV6-5 to TRBJ1-5, with TRBD1 as a possible D gene (6 bases). The V gene's germline CDR1 is MNHEY and CDR2 SVGAGI. The CDR3 sequence is 12 residues long. The V and J ends lost 5 bases and 5 bases respectively, with 7 bases between them. CDR3 nucleotide sequence: TGTGCCAGCAGTACAGGGTATCAGCCCCAGCATTTT. Encoded protein: CASSTGYQPQHF.

Many counts were recorded for this clonotype. One junction end does not reproduce the germline sequence, and a read error may be involved. The rearrangement joins TRBV7-9 to TRBJ1-3; D not resolved. Germline lookup yields CDR1 SEHNR and CDR2 FQNEAQ (reference sequence). This CDR3 has 16 amino acids. The CDR3 coding sequence is TGTGCCAGCAGCTTAGATGGCCCTTACTCTGGAAATACCATATATTTT. Its translation: CASSLDGPYSGNTIYF.

The table lists this clonotype with a few counts. The genes are TRBV12-3 or TRBV12-4 and TRBJ1-5; 10 bases match TRBD1. The junction had 8 bases not matched to a gene; V was cut back by 3 bases and J by 6 bases. The CDR3 covers 16 residues. CDR3 nucleotides: TGTGCCAGCAGTTTCATCCCGACAGGGGGCGGTCAGCCCCAGCATTTT. This translates into CASSFIPTGGGQPQHF.

The genes are TRBV5-8 and TRBJ1-4; D gene ambiguous. The CDR3 has 15 amino acids. Germline V lookup: CDR1 SGHTS, CDR2 YDEGEE. Deletions cut 5 bases from V and 0 bases from J, with 11 bases between. CDR3 protein: CASRSSGATNEKLFF. In nucleotides, the CDR3 is TGTGCCAGCAGAAGCTCGGGAGCAACTAATGAAAAACTGTTTTTT.

This clonotype has a single count. The genes are TRBV19 and TRBJ2-6; possible D gene TRBD2, 5 bases. V gave up 6 bases and J gave up 0 bases, with 18 bases separating them. Per germline, CDR1 LNHDA and CDR2 SQIVND (reference sequence). The CDR3 has 18 amino acids. The CDR3 DNA follows: TGTGCCAGTAGACCTGGGAGACTCCTTCTCTCTGGGGCCAACGTCCTGACTTTC. Encoded protein: CASRPGRLLLSGANVLTF.

J is TRBJ1-5 and V is TRBV6-2 or TRBV6-3, with 8 bases lining up with TRBD1. Germline V gene sequence: CDR1 MNHEY, CDR2 SVGEGT. The CDR3 contains 15 residues. V gave up 2 bases and J gave up 7 bases; unmatched junction bases: 7. CDR3 region: CASSYEAGGGQPQHF. The DNA of the CDR3 is TGTGCCAGCAGTTACGAGGCAGGGGGCGGACAGCCCCAGCATTTT.

This clonotype has only a few counts. The V gene is TRBV6-6, the J gene TRBJ2-6; D may be TRBD2 (6 bases). V was cut by 2 bases and J by 0 bases, with 8 bases left in between. This CDR3 region has 16 residues. Looked up from germline, CDR1 is MNHNY and CDR2 is SVGAGI (reference sequence). CDR3 sequence: CASSYGGDSGANVLTF. CDR3 coding DNA: TGTGCCAGCAGTTACGGAGGGGACTCTGGGGCCAACGTCCTGACTTTC.

In its sample, this clonotype was seen many times. J is TRBJ2-5 and V is TRBV20-1; D gene uncertain. V lost 0 bases and J 7 bases, leaving 15 bases between the germline ends. The CDR3 extends over 14 amino acids. CDR1 is DFQATT, CDR2 SNEGSKA, per germline (reference sequence). The CDR3 DNA follows: TGCAGTGCTAGAGATGTCCTTTCCCCGGGGACCCAGTACTTC. Translation: CSARDVLSPGTQYF.

The chain links TRBV19 to TRBJ2-5; 8 bases agree with TRBD1. CDR1 is LNHDA and CDR2 is SQIVND in the germline V gene (reference sequence). The junction had 13 bases not matched to a gene; V was cut back by 9 bases and J by 1 base. The CDR3 is 16 amino acids. The CDR3 DNA follows: TGTGCCAGCAGCAGCACAGGGGGACCAACCCAAGAGACCCAGTACTTC. Translated, it gives CASSSTGGPTQETQYF. The full variable domain, in which reference TRBV19 and TRBJ2-5 provide the parts outside the CDR3, is DGGITQSPKYLFRKEGQNVTLSCEQNLNHDAMYWYRQDPGQGLRLIYYSQIVNDFQKGDIAEGYSVSREKKESFPLTVTSAQKNPTAFYLCASSSTGGPTQETQYFGPGTRLLVL.

This clonotype was counted once. The rearrangement joins TRBV20-1 to TRBJ2-2; TRBD2 matches 7 bases. The CDR3 is made up of 17 amino acids. CDR1 and CDR2 (germline): DFQATT, SNEGSKA (reference sequence). Trimming took 0 bases from V and 4 from J; bases not matched to a gene: 11. CDR3 DNA: TGCAGTGCTAGAGATCACACTAGCGCGCGAGCCACCGGGGAGCTGTTTTTT. It translates to CSARDHTSARATGELFF.

This clonotype occurred a few times. The chain joins TRBV7-9 to TRBJ2-7; a possible D gene is TRBD2 (6 bases). Between the trimmed V and J ends, which lost 4 bases and 6 bases, there was a span of 13 bases. Germline CDR1 and CDR2: SEHNR and FQNEAQ (reference sequence). This CDR3 is 13 amino acids long. The CDR3 loop reads CASSWGDSGEQYF. As DNA, the CDR3 is TGTGCCAGCAGCTGGGGGGATTCGGGCGAGCAGTACTTC. The full variable domain, its missing parts supplied by reference TRBV7-9 and TRBJ2-7, is DTGVSQNPRHKITKRGQNVTFRCDPISEHNRLYWYRQTLGQGPEFLTYFQNEAQLEKSRLLSDRFSAERPKGSFSTLEIQRTEQGDSAMYLCASSWGDSGEQYFGPGTRLTVT.